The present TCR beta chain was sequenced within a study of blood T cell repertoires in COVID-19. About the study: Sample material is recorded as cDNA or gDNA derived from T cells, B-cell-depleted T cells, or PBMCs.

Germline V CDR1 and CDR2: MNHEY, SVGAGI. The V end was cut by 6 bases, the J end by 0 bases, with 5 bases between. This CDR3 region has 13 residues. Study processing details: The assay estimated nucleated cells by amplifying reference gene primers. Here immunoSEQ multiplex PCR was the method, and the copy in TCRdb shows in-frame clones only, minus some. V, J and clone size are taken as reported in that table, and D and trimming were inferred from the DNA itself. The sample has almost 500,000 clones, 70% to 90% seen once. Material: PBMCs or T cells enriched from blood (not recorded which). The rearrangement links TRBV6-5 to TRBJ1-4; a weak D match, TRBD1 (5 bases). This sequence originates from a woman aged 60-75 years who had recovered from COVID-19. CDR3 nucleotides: TGTGCCAGCAGGGACACAACTAATGAAAAACTGTTTTTT. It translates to CASRDTTNEKLFF.